This T cell receptor (beta chain) was found in a study of Graves' ophthalmopathy and Graves' hyperthyroidism (dated by TCRdb to 2017 to 2018). Context from the whole study: Stable hyperthyroidism was defined as no progression to ophthalmopathy within 18 months of follow-up. In total, 135 blood samples were TCR-sequenced: fewer than 50 ophthalmopathy, roughly 77 hyperthyroidism and approximately 17 hyperthyroidism-to-ophthalmopathy patients. Following sampling, methimazole starting at 30 mg daily was administered to hyperthyroidism patients, and high-dose intravenous methylprednisolone was administered to ophthalmopathy patients. A discovery set of 100 patients (around 44 ophthalmopathy, 57 stable hyperthyroidism) was enrolled to explore V-J signatures distinguishing ophthalmopathy from hyperthyroidism. To tell Graves' ophthalmopathy apart from Graves' hyperthyroidism, and to predict which patients would progress to ophthalmopathy, the study relied on TCR beta repertoire signatures. T-cell repertoires of thyroid tissue and blood were compared in over five hyperthyroidism patients. An independent validation cohort was composed of roughly 19 hyperthyroidism patients and around 16 patients who later progressed from hyperthyroidism to ophthalmopathy. What the authors observed across the whole study: Sample size was not predetermined statistically, and investigators were not blinded to group allocation. Among expanded thyroid clonotypes with frequency above 0.001, most also showed up in blood, which suggests that blood repertoires may reflect the thyroid immune response. In validation, the model predicted ophthalmopathy progression with more than 70% sensitivity and roughly 78% specificity; more than ten predicted patients were CT-confirmed with GO in a median of approximately six months. In cross-validation, the 13-signature model distinguished ophthalmopathy from stable hyperthyroidism with 85% to 90% sensitivity and 81% to 83% specificity, and in the test set the corresponding values were approximately 80% and 68%.

For repertoire sequencing, TCR beta CDR3 regions were amplified from RNA transcripts. The first round was an RT-PCR using HTBI primers with the Qiagen OneStep RT-PCR kit, and this first round was followed by a second-round multiplex PCR, then size selection and purification. Sequencing of the libraries was carried out on an Illumina HiSeq2000 in paired-end mode with 100 bp reads. The authors' analysis ran thus. SOAPnuke was used to process the reads, removing any read that contained adapters or uncalled bases, had a mean Phred below 15, or lacked an exact match to the constant primer or identifier. High-quality paired reads were merged with COPE v1.2.5. Each unique nucleotide sequence was treated as a clonotype, and MiTCR v1.1 was used to align the clonotypes to the IMGT TRB V, D and J references. The analysis was limited to V-J combinations with a frequency above 0.0001, which together covered over 99% of the repertoires. For each V-J combination, a TCR clonal expansion and chaos score was defined as the ratio of F50 clonal expansion to chaos observed in the TCRdist matrix. Welch's t-statistics and random forest were used to reduce the features to about 14 V-J combinations, which were then used as input to a naive Bayes classifier. The Morisita-Horn index was used to measure how similar the thyroid and blood repertoires were. TCRdb trimmed public reads at Q25 via fastp, called clones via MiXCR and kept in-frame beta chains. Rows are combined by CDR3 protein, so each entry shows the most common genes and DNA. The V and J calls were not made by the authors but by TCRdb's processing. The sample yields around 520,000 distinct CDR3 sequences; 35% to 45% were counted once. The ten largest clonotypes hold about 4% of the sample.

From the cysteine up to the phenylalanine, the CDR3 has a length of 16 residues. Only the CDR3 part of the read is kept: 48 bases, read in frame from the first base. Cut back by 7 bases and 7 bases, the V and J ends lie 25 bases apart. CDR1 and CDR2 are drawn from the germline V gene (reference sequence): SEHNR, FQNEAQ. Hyperthyroidism patients were newly diagnosed, with disease duration under 2 months, and aged 18 to 65 years. Anyone with other autoimmune diseases, uncontrolled infections, pregnancy or lactation was excluded from the study. Diagnosis relied on clinical symptoms, serum thyroxine, TRAb, thyroid ultrasound and orbital computed tomography. Trizol reagent was used to extract the total RNA, and its quality was then checked on an Agilent 2100 Bioanalyzer. Worth noting for this clonotype: This receptor's antigen is unknown. Base qualities were left out, and no much larger clone turns up one base away.

The V and J genes are TRBV7-9 and TRBJ1-1; the D gene is perhaps TRBD1, on 6 matching bases. This receptor was identified in an adult man with Graves' hyperthyroidism. Sequenced: peripheral blood or thyroid tissue (not recorded which). The CDR3 in this case is CASKGRIGGQRHEAFF. The DNA sequence reads TGTGCCAGCAAAGGTCGGATTGGGGGGCAGAGACATGAAGCTTTCTTT.